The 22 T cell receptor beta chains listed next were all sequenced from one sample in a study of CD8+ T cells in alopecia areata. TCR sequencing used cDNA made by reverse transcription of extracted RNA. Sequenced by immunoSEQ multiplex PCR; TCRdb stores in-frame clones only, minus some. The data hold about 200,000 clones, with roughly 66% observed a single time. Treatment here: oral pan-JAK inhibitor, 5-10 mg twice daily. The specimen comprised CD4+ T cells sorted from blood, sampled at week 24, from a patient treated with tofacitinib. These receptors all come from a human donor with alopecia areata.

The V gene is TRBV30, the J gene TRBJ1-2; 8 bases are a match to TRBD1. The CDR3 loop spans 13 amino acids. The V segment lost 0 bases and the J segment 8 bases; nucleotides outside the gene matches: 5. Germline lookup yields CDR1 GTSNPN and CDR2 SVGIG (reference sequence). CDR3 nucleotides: TGTGCCTGGAGTGTTTACCGACAGGGGGGCTACACCTTC. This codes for CAWSVYRQGGYTF.

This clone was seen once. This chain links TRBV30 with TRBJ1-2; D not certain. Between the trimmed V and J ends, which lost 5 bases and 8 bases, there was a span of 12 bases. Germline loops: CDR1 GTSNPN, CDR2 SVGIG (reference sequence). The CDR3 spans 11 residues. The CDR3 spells CAWSLTRGYTF. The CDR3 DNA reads TGTGCCTGGTCCCTGACTCGAGGCTACACCTTC.

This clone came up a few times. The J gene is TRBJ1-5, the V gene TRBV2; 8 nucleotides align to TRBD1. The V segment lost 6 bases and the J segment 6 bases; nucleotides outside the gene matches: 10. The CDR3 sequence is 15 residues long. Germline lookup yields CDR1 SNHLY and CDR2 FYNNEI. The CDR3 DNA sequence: TGTGCCAGCAGGGATACCCAGGGGGCAGGTCAGCCCCAGCATTTT. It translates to CASRDTQGAGQPQHF. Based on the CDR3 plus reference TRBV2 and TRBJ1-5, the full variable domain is EPEVTQTPSHQVTQMGQEVILRCVPISNHLYFYWYRQILGQKVEFLVSFYNNEISEKSEIFDDQFSVERPDGSNFTLKIRSTKLEDSAMYFCASRDTQGAGQPQHFGDGTRLSIL.

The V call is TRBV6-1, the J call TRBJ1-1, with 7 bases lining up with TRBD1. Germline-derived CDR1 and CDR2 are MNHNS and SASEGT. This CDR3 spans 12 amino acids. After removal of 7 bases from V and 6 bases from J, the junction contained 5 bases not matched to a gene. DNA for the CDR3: TGTGCCAGCAAGGGGGCTGCTCCTGAAGCTTTCTTT. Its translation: CASKGAAPEAFF.

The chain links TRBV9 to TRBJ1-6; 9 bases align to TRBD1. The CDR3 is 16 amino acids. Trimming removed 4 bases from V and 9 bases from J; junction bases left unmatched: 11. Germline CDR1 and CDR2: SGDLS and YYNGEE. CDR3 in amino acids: CASSPRDRASSSPLHF. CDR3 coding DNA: TGTGCCAGCAGCCCCCGGGACAGGGCATCCAGTTCACCCCTCCACTTT.

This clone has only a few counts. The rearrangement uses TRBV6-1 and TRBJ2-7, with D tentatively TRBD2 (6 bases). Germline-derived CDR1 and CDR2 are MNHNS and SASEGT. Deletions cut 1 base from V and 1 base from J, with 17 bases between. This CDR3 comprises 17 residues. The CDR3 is CASSEVWRAGKSYEQYF. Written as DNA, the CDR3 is TGTGCCAGCAGTGAAGTCTGGAGGGCCGGGAAGTCCTACGAGCAGTACTTC.

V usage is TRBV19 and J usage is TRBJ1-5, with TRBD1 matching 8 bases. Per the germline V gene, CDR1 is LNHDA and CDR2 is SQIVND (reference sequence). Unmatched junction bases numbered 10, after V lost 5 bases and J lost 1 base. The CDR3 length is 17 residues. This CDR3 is CASSLGGGTGSNQPQHF. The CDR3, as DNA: TGTGCCAGTAGTCTCGGAGGGGGGACAGGAAGCAATCAGCCCCAGCATTTT.

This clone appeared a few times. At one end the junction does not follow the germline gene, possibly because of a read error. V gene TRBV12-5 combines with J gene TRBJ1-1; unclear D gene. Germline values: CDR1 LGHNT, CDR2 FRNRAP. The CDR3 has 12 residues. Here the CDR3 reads CASGSGVVEADF. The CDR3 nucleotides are TGTGCTAGTGGTTCAGGAGTGGTAGAAGCCGACTTT.

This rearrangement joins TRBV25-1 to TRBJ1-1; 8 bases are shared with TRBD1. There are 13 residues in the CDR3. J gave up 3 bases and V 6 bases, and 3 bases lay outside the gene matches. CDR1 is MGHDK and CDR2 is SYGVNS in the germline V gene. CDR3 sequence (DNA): TGTGCCAGCAGCGGACAGGGAGACACTGAAGCTTTCTTT. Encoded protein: CASSGQGDTEAFF.

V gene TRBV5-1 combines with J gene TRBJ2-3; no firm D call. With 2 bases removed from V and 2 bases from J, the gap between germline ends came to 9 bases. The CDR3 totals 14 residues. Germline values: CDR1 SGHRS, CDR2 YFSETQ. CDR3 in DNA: TGCGCCAGCAGCTTTATGGAGAACACAGATACGCAGTATTTT. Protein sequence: CASSFMENTDTQYF.

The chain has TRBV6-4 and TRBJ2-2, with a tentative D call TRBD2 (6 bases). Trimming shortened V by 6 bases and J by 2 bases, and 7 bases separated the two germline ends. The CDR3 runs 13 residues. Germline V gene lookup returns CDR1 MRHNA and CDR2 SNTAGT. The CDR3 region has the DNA TGTGCCAGCAGCGGGACTAACACCGGGGAGCTGTTTTTT. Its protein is CASSGTNTGELFF.

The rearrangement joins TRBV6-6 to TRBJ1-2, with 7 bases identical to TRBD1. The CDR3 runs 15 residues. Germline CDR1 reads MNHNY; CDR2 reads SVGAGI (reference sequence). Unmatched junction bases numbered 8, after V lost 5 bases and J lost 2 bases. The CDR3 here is CASSLDRVGNYGYTF. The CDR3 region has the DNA TGTGCCAGCAGTCTCGACAGGGTTGGGAACTATGGCTACACCTTC.

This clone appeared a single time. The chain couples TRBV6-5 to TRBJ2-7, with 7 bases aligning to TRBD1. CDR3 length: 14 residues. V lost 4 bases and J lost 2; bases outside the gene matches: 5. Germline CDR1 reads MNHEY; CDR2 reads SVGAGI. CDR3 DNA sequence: TGTGCCAGCAGTTCGCAGACAGGGACCTACGAGCAGTACTTC. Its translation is CASSSQTGTYEQYF.

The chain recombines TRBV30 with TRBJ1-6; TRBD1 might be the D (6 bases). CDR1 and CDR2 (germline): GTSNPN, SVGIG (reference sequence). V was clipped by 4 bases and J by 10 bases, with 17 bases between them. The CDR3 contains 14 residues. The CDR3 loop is CAWNRGGYRSPLHF. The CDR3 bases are TGTGCCTGGAACCGGGGGGGCTACAGGTCACCCCTCCACTTT.

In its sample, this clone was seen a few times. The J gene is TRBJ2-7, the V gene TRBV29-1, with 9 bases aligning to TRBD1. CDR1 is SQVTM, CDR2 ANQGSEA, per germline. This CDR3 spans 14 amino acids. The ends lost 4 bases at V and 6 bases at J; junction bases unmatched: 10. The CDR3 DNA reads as TGCAGCGTTGCCCCACTACAGGGGGCTGGCGAGCAGTACTTC. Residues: CSVAPLQGAGEQYF.

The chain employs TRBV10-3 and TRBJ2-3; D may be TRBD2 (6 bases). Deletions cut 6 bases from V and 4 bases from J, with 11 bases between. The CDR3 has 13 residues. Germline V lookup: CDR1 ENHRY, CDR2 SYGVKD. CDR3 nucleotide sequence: TGTGCCATCAGCCCCCGGGAGCCAGATACGCAGTATTTT. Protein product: CAISPREPDTQYF.

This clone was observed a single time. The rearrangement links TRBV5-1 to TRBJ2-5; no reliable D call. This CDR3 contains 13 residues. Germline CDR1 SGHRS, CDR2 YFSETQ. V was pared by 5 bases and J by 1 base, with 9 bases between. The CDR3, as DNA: TGCGCCAGCAGGCAGTCCTCCCAAGAGACCCAGTACTTC. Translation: CASRQSSQETQYF.

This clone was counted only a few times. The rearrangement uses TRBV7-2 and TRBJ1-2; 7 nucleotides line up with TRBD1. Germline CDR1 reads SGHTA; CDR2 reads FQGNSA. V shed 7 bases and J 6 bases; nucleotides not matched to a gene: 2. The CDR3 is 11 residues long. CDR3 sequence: CASTGGDGYTF. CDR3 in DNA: TGTGCCAGCACAGGGGGAGATGGCTACACCTTC.

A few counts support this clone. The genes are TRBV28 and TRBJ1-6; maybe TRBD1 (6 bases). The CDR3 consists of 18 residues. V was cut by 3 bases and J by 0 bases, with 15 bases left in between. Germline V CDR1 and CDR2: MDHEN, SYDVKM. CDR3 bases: TGTGCCAGCAGTTTGTCCAGGGGCCGGGGCTCCTATAATTCACCCCTCCACTTT. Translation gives CASSLSRGRGSYNSPLHF.

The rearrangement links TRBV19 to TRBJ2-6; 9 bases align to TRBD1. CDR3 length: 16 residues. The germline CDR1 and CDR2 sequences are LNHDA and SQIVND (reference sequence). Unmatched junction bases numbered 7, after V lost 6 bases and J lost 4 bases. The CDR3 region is CASRTGTGFGANVLTF. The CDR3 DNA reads TGTGCCAGTAGAACCGGGACAGGGTTCGGGGCCAACGTCCTGACTTTC.

CDR3 nucleotides: TGTGCCAGCAGCCACAAGGGGGGGCAGGACTATGGCTACACCTTC. It yields the protein CASSHKGGQDYGYTF. The V call is TRBV7-9, the J call TRBJ1-2, with a possible D match to TRBD1 (6 bases). The CDR3 is 15 amino acids. Germline values: CDR1 SEHNR, CDR2 FQNEAQ (reference sequence). The V gene lost 5 bases and the J gene lost 3 bases, with 16 bases spanning the gap.

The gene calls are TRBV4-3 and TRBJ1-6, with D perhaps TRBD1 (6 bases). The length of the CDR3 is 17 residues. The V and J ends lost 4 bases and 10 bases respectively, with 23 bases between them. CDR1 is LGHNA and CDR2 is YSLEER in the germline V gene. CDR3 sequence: CASSRDSFVGGGSPLHF. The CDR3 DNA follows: TGCGCCAGCAGCCGAGACTCCTTTGTAGGGGGAGGGTCACCCCTCCACTTT.